The subject of this entry is one TCR beta chain. Its antigen remains unknown. The entry originates in a study of cytomegalovirus exposure and HLA in healthy donors. In the study overall: Researchers found that approximately 77% of over 350 genotyped donors fell within the Caucasian-associated ancestry cluster. Study-wide results and caveats: Certain indistinguishable V segments, among them TRBV6-2 and TRBV6-3, were excluded. Compared with the approximately 680-donor mean, an Asian-associated ancestry cluster reportedly had fewer N-insertions, according to a later analysis.

In the PCR, 60 Vbeta and 13 Jbeta primers were used. TCRdb's copy holds only in-frame clones and misses some; the assay was immunoSEQ multiplex PCR. The sample consists of about 170,000 clones, around four fifths of them appearing once. The CDR3 covers 15 residues. The ends lost 1 base at V and 4 bases at J; junction bases unmatched: 6. The germline V gene has CDR1 SNHLY and CDR2 FYNNEI. The specimen was PBMCs. The V and J genes are TRBV2 and TRBJ1-2; TRBD1 aligns across 7 bases. This clonotype was sampled from a woman younger than 45 in good health and CMV-seropositive. The CDR3 DNA follows: TGTGCCAGCAGTGAAGATAGGGGGCGAATCTATGGCTACACCTTC. This encodes CASSEDRGRIYGYTF.